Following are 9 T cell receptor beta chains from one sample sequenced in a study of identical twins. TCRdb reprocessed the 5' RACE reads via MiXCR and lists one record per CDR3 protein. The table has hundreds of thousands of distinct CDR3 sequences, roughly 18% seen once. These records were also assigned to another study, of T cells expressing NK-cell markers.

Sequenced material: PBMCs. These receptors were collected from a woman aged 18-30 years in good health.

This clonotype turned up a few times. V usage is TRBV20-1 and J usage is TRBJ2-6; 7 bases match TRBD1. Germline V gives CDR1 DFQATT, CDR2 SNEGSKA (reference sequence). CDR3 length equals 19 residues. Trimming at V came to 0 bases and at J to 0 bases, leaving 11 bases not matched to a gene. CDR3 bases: TGCAGTGCTAGAGATTTTAGGGGACAGATTAGCTCTGGGGCCAACGTCCTGACTTTC. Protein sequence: CSARDFRGQISSGANVLTF.

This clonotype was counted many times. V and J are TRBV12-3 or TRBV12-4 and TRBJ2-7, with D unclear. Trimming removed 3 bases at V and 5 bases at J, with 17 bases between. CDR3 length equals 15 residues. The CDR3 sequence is CASSLGQLGFDEQYF. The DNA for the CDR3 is TGTGCCAGCAGTTTGGGCCAGCTGGGCTTTGACGAGCAGTACTTC.

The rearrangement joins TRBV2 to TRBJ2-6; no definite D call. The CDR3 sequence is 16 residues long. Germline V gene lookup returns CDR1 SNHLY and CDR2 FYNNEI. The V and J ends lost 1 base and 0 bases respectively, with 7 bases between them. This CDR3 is CASSEGDDSGANVLTF. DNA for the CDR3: TGTGCCAGCAGTGAAGGAGACGACTCTGGGGCCAACGTCCTGACTTTC.

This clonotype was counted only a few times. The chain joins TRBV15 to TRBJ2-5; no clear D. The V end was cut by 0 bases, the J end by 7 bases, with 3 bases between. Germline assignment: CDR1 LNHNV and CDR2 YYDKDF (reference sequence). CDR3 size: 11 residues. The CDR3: CATSREGTQYF. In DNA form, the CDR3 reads TGTGCCACCAGCAGAGAGGGGACCCAGTACTTC.

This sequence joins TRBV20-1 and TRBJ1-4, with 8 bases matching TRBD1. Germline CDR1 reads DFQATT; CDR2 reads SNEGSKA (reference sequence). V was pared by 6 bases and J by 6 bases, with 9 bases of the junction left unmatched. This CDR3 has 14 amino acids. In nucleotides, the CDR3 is TGCAGTGCAAAACCGGGACAGGAGTATGAAAAACTGTTTTTT. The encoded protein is CSAKPGQEYEKLFF.

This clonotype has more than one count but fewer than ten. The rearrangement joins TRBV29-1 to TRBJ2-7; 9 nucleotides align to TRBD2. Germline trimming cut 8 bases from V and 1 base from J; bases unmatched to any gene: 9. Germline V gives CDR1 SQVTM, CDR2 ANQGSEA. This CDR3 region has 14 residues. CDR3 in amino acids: CSFRTSASSYEQYF. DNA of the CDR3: TGCAGCTTCAGGACTAGCGCCTCATCCTACGAGCAGTACTTC.

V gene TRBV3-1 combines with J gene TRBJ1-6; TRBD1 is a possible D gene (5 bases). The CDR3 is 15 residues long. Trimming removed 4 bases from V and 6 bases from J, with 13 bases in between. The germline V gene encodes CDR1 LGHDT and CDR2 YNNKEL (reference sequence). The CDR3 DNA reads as TGTGCCAGCAGCCTCGGTTCAGGGCGTAATTCACCCCTCCACTTT. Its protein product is CASSLGSGRNSPLHF.

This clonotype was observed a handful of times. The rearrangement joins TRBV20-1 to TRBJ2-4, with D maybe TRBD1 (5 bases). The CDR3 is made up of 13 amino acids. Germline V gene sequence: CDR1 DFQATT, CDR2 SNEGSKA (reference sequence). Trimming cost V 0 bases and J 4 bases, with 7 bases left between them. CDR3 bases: TGCAGTGCTAGAGAGCAGGGTAAAAACATTCAGTACTTC. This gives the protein CSAREQGKNIQYF.

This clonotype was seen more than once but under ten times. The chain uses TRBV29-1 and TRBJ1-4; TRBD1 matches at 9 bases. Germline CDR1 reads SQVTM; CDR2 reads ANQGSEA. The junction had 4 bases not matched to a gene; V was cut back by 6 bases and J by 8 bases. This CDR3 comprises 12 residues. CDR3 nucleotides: TGCAGCGTCTGGACAGGGGAGGAAAAACTGTTTTTT. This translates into CSVWTGEEKLFF.